This TCR beta chain appears in the sequencing data of a study of shared clonotypes between healthy human individuals. General study points: Non-shared clonotypes displayed generation probabilities falling below those of clonotypes present in all four donors.

Deep-level assay runs were performed. Sequencing used immunoSEQ multiplex PCR; TCRdb keeps in-frame clones, though not all of them. The sample yields around 1.9 million clones, roughly 93% seen once. CDR3 length equals 16 residues. Trimming cost V 6 bases and J 0 bases; bases outside gene matches: 8. The germline CDR1 and CDR2 sequences are SNHLY and FYNNEI. Naive CD8 cells, CD45RO-negative and positively selected for CCR7, excluded terminally differentiated effector memory CD45RA+ cells. Note on this clone: What it recognizes is unknown.

The material sequenced was naive CD8+ T cells from PBMCs. The source is a man aged 18 to 30 in good health. Some clones in this sample may be carry-over from other donors' samples. J is TRBJ1-1 and V is TRBV2, with 9 bases fitting TRBD1. CDR3 in amino acids: CASRPPGQGLNTEAFF. CDR3 bases: TGTGCCAGCAGACCTCCGGGACAGGGTCTGAACACTGAAGCTTTCTTT.